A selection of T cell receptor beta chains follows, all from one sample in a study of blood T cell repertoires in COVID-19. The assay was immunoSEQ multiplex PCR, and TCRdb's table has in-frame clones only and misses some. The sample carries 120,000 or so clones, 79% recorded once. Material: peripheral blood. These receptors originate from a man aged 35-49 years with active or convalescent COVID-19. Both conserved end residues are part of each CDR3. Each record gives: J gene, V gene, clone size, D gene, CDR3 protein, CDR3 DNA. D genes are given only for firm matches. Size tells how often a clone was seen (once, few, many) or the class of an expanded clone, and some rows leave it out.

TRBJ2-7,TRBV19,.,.,CASSSPSGQSTYEQYF,TGTGCCAGTAGTTCTCCGAGCGGACAGTCCACCTACGAGCAGTACTTC
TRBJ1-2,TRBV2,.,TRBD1,CASSETGTGDVGYGYTF,TGTGCCAGCAGTGAGACCGGGACAGGGGACGTCGGCTATGGCTACACCTTC
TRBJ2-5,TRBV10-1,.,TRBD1,CASSDPGTGGPVGQYF,TGCGCCAGCAGTGACCCCGGGACAGGGGGTCCGGTGGGCCAGTACTTC
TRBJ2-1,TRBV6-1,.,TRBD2,CASSESAGGPGEQFF,TGTGCCAGCAGTGAATCAGCGGGAGGGCCAGGAGAGCAGTTCTTC
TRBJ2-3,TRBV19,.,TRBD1,CASRTRTGSLPDTQYF,TGTGCCAGTAGAACAAGGACAGGCTCCTTACCAGATACGCAGTATTTT
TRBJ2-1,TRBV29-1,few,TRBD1,CSAPRDRASYNEQFF,TGCAGCGCCCCACGCGACAGGGCTTCCTACAATGAGCAGTTCTTC
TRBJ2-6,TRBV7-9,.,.,CASSLERVLDSGANVLTF,TGTGCCAGCAGCTTAGAGAGGGTCCTAGACTCTGGGGCCAACGTCCTGACTTTC
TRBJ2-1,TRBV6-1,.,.,CASSENGGLYNEQFF,TGTGCCAGCAGTGAAAACGGGGGTCTCTACAATGAGCAGTTCTTC
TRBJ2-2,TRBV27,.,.,CASSLGGSVSGELFF,TGTGCCAGCAGTTTGGGGGGTTCGGTATCCGGGGAGCTGTTTTTT
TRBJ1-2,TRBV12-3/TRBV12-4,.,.,CASIGEVGDGYTF,TGTGCCAGCATAGGGGAAGTAGGAGATGGCTACACCTTC
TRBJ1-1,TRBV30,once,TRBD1,CAWRRDSYTEAFF,TGTGCCTGGAGGAGGGACAGCTACACTGAAGCTTTCTTT
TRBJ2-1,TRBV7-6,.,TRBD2,CASSLVREGYNEQFF,TGTGCCAGCAGCTTAGTCCGGGAGGGGTACAATGAGCAGTTCTTC
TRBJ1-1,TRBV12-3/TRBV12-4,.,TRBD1,CASSFGQGVVF,TGTGCCAGCAGTTTCGGACAGGGAGTGGTGTTT
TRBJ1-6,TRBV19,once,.,CASSIGYSSYNSPLHF,TGTGCCAGTAGTATAGGGTACAGCTCCTATAATTCACCCCTCCACTTT
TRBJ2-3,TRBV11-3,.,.,CASSLQGDTQYF,TGTGCCAGCAGCTTACAGGGGGATACGCAGTATTTT
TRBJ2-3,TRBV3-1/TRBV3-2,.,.,CASSQDESPSGTDTQYF,TGTGCCAGCAGCCAAGATGAGAGTCCTAGCGGCACAGATACGCAGTATTTT
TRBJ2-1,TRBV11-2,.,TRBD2,CASSSSGSWDNEQFF,TGTGCCAGCAGTTCTAGCGGGAGTTGGGACAATGAGCAGTTCTTC
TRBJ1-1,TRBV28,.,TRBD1,CASRKGGPIQDPEAFF,TGTGCCAGCAGGAAAGGGGGCCCAATACAGGATCCTGAAGCTTTCTTT
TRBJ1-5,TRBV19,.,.,CASSMVGPGQPQHF,TGTGCCAGTAGTATGGTGGGGCCAGGTCAGCCCCAGCATTTT
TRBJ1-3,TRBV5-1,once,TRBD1,CASRTGGGNTIYF,TGCGCCAGCAGGACAGGGGGAGGAAACACCATATATTTT
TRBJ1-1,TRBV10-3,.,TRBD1,CAITLTGAVTEAFF,TGTGCCATCACCCTTACAGGGGCCGTCACTGAAGCTTTCTTT
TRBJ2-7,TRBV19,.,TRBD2,CASSWAGDDEQYF,TGTGCCAGTAGCTGGGCGGGAGATGACGAGCAGTACTTC
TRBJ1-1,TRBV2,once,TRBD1,CARRRTGSTEAFF,TGTGCCAGACGACGGACAGGTTCCACTGAAGCTTTCTTT
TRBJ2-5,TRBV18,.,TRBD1,CASSLAGTVGETQYF,TGTGCCAGCTCTCTAGCCGGGACAGTCGGGGAGACCCAGTACTTC
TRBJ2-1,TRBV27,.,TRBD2,CASSRRAILAGEEREQFF,TGTGCCAGCAGTCGTCGGGCGATATTAGCGGGAGAGGAGCGTGAGCAGTTCTTC
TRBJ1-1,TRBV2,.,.,CASSDISGGRSFF,TGTGCCAGCAGTGATATAAGCGGGGGGCGATCTTTCTTT
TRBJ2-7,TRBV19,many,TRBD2,CASSVRAGDYEQYF,TGTGCCAGTAGTGTTAGAGCGGGAGACTACGAGCAGTACTTC
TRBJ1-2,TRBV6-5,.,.,CAHGSDGGRYTF,TGTGCCCATGGGTCGGACGGAGGCAGGTACACCTTC
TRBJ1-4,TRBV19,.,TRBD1,CASRAGTGGGHAKLFF,TGTGCCAGTAGGGCCGGGACAGGGGGCGGCCACGCAAAACTGTTTTTT